This entry describes one T cell receptor (beta chain). The sample contains more than one DNA sequence encoding this CDR3. This specimen comes from a study of blood T cell repertoires in COVID-19. Across the study: There were acute and convalescent COVID-19 samples, and they came from the United States, Italy and Spain.

The CDR3 runs 11 residues. V shed 6 bases and J shed 4 bases, with 7 bases lying between them. Germline CDR1 is MNHEY and CDR2 is SVGAGI. Clones were read by immunoSEQ multiplex PCR, and TCRdb kept only the in-frame ones, dropping some. The data contain 200,000 to 300,000 clones, 84% of them singletons. The sequencing sample was made of peripheral blood. The receptor comes from a man in his forties or fifties with acute or convalescent COVID-19. The V gene is TRBV6-5, the J gene TRBJ2-7; D call uncertain. CDR3 nucleotides: TGTGCCAGCAGCAACATTTACGAGCAGTACTTC. Its protein product is CASSNIYEQYF.